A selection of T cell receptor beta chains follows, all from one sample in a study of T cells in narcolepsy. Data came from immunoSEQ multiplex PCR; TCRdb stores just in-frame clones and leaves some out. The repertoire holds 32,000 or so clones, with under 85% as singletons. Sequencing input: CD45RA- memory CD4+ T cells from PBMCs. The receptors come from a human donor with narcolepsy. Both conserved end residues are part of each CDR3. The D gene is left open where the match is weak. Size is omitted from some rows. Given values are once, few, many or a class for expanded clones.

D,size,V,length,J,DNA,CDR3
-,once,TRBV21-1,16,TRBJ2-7,TGTGCCAGCAGCAAGGGGGGAGGGACGGACTCCTACGAGCAGTACTTC,CASSKGGGTDSYEQYF
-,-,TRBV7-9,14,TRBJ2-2,TGTGCCAGCAGCTTACCAACCAACACCGGGGAGCTGTTTTTT,CASSLPTNTGELFF
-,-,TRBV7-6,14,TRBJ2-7,TGTGCCAGCAGCTTAGCGCTAGGAACCTACGAGCAGTACTTC,CASSLALGTYEQYF
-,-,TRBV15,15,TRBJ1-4,TGTGCCACCAGCAGAGAGCGAAGGGACGGCTTGAAACTGTTTTTT,CATSRERRDGLKLFF
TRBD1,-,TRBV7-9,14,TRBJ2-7,TGTGCCAGCAGCAAACTGGGACAGGGGAACGAGCAGTACTTC,CASSKLGQGNEQYF
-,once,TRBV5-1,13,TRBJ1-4,TGCGCCAGCAGCTTGGAGCGCGATGAAAAACTGTTTTTT,CASSLERDEKLFF
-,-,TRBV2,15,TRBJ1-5,TGTGCCAGCAGTTTGGGGCTAGGGGTCGGTCGGCCCCAGCATTTT,CASSLGLGVGRPQHF
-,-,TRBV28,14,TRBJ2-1,TGTGCCACTCCCCTCGGGCAGGGACCTCGGGGGCAGTTCTTC,CATPLGQGPRGQFF
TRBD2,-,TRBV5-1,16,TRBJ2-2,TGCGCCAGCAGCTTCGATGGACTAGCGGGCACCGGGGAGCTGTTTTTT,CASSFDGLAGTGELFF
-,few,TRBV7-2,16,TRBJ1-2,TGTGCCAGCAGCCAAGAAGGACGGGACGCTAACTATGGCTACACCTTC,CASSQEGRDANYGYTF
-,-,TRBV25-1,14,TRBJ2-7,TGTGCCAGCAGTGAATTATCGGGTTTTGACGAGCAGTACTTC,CASSELSGFDEQYF
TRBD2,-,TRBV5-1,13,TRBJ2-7,TGCGCCAGCAGCTTGTCGGGGGGCTACGAGCAGTACTTC,CASSLSGGYEQYF
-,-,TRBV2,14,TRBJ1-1,TGTGCCAGCAGTGACAGGGGTGTGGGCACTGAAGCTTTCTTT,CASSDRGVGTEAFF
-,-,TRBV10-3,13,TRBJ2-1,TGTGCCATCAGCCCCGGGACCAACAATGAGCAGTTCTTC,CAISPGTNNEQFF
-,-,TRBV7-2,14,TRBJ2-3,TGTGCCAGCAGCCAGCCGACTCGCACAGATACGCAGTATTTT,CASSQPTRTDTQYF
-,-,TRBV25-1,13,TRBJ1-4,TGTGCCAGCGACCCCGGGAAAAATGAAAAACTGTTTTTT,CASDPGKNEKLFF
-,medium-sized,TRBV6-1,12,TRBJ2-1,TGTGCTTATGAGTCAGCCTACAATGAGCAGTTCTTC,CAYESAYNEQFF
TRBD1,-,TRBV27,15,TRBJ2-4,TGTGCCAGCAGTGTGATAGGACAGGGCCAAAACATTCAGTACTTC,CASSVIGQGQNIQYF
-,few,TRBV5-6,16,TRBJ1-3,TGTGCCAGCAGCTTGCGAAGGACAGAAACTGGAAACACCATATATTTT,CASSLRRTETGNTIYF
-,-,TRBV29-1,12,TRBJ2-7,TGCAGCGTTGAAGAAGGGGTTAGGGAGCAGTACTTC,CSVEEGVREQYF